Shown below are 19 T cell receptor beta chains from a single sample sequenced in a study of T cells after yellow fever vaccination. TCRdb processed the 5' RACE reads anew with MiXCR; each CDR3 protein has one entry. The sample has hundreds of thousands of distinct CDR3 sequences, around 20% seen once. This material consisted of PBMCs, taken before the yellow fever booster vaccination. The receptors derive from a man between 18 and 29 years old who received the YFV17D yellow fever vaccine.

This sequence joins TRBV3-1 and TRBJ1-5; the D gene is possibly TRBD1 (6 bases). Trimming cost V 4 bases and J 6 bases, with 13 bases left between them. The CDR3 has 14 residues. From germline, CDR1 is LGHDT and CDR2 YNNKEL (reference sequence). CDR3 residues: CASSLAQGIQPQHF. For the CDR3, the DNA is TGTGCCAGCAGCCTTGCCCAGGGGATTCAGCCCCAGCATTTT.

The CDR3 DNA reads TGTGCCGGCGGACAGGGAACCTACGAGCAGTACTTC. Residues: CAGGQGTYEQYF. The chain uses TRBV2 and TRBJ2-7; 8 bases agree with TRBD1. CDR3 size: 12 residues. V shed 11 bases and J 2 bases; nucleotides not matched to a gene: 5. Germline V gene data show CDR1 as SNHLY and CDR2 as FYNNEI.

V gene TRBV4-3 combines with J gene TRBJ2-3, with 7 positions matching TRBD1. Germline V gene data show CDR1 as LGHNA and CDR2 as YSLEER. The J segment lost 4 bases and the V segment lost 4 bases, leaving 11 bases of the junction unmatched. The CDR3 length is 16 residues. CDR3 DNA: TGCGCCAGCAGCCTACGACGGGACAGTGTATCAGATACGCAGTATTTT. Translating gives CASSLRRDSVSDTQYF.

V gene TRBV6-2 or TRBV6-3 combines with J gene TRBJ2-7; D may be TRBD2 (5 bases). CDR3 length equals 13 residues. The germline gives CDR1 MNHEY, CDR2 SVGEGT. Trimming removed 3 bases from V and 5 bases from J, with 11 bases in between. CDR3 nucleotide sequence: TGTGCCAGCAGTTATAGCCTCGGGGACGAGCAGTACTTC. Its translation is CASSYSLGDEQYF.

This chain joins TRBV20-1 and TRBJ1-5; D ambiguous. Trimming removed 6 bases at V and 6 bases at J, with 21 bases between. The CDR3 is 15 residues long. Germline values: CDR1 DFQATT, CDR2 SNEGSKA (reference sequence). CDR3 nucleotides: TGCAGTGCGCCCCAGCATACTGTTTTGGGTCAGCCCCAGCATTTT. Translated: CSAPQHTVLGQPQHF.

This clonotype was seen a few times. V and J are TRBV6-5 and TRBJ2-3; 9 bases align to TRBD2. CDR3 size: 16 residues. Germline V lookup: CDR1 MNHEY, CDR2 SVGAGI. With 6 bases clipped from V and 2 bases from J, the junction kept 9 bases outside the gene matches. The CDR3 nucleotides read TGTGCCAGCAGGTCACTAGCGGGCCATACCACAGATACGCAGTATTTT. Its protein is CASRSLAGHTTDTQYF.

V and J are TRBV6-5 and TRBJ1-2; D not certain. V lost 2 bases, J lost 2 bases, and 6 bases lay in between. There are 13 residues in the CDR3. Germline V gene sequence: CDR1 MNHEY, CDR2 SVGAGI. The chain's CDR3 is CASSYPGNYGYTF. In DNA, the CDR3 is TGTGCCAGCAGTTACCCTGGGAACTATGGCTACACCTTC.

This sequence joins TRBV4-3 and TRBJ1-1; D gene unclear. From germline, CDR1 is LGHNA and CDR2 YSLEER. The ends were cut back, 0 bases at V and 6 bases at J, with 11 bases in the middle. CDR3 length: 14 residues. CDR3 coding DNA: TGCGCCAGCAGCCAAGATTTACTACGCGCTGAAGCTTTCTTT. Its translation is CASSQDLLRAEAFF.

The chain carries TRBV5-1 and TRBJ2-1; D may be TRBD2 (6 bases). Trimming shortened V by 0 bases and J by 4 bases, and 14 bases separated the two germline ends. CDR1 is SGHRS and CDR2 is YFSETQ in the germline V gene. The CDR3 runs to 16 residues. This chain's CDR3 is CASSLDRGRGYNEQFF. The CDR3 DNA is TGCGCCAGCAGCTTGGACCGGGGTCGGGGGTACAATGAGCAGTTCTTC.

The chain combines TRBV7-2 with TRBJ2-1, with 7 bases that match TRBD2. CDR3 size: 12 residues. V shed 6 bases, J shed 9 bases, and the junction held 5 bases outside the gene matches. Germline V gene lookup returns CDR1 SGHTA and CDR2 FQGNSA. The CDR3 spells CASRRELGEQFF. As DNA, the CDR3 is TGTGCCAGCAGGCGGGAGTTAGGTGAGCAGTTCTTC.

This clonotype was seen a handful of times. The chain links TRBV7-2 to TRBJ2-2; 8 positions agree with TRBD1. Looked up from germline, CDR1 is SGHTA and CDR2 is FQGNSA. J lost 7 bases, V lost 5 bases, and 6 bases had no gene match. This CDR3 contains 14 residues. The CDR3 coding sequence is TGTGCCAGCAGCCGGGCAGGGGGCGGCGGGGAGCTGTTTTTT. Translation gives CASSRAGGGGELFF. Drawing the rest from reference TRBV7-2 and TRBJ2-2, the complete variable domain is GAGVSQSPSNKVTEKGKDVELRCDPISGHTALYWYRQSLGQGLEFLIYFQGNSAPDKSGLPSDRFSAERTGGSVSTLTIQRTQQEDSAVYLCASSRAGGGGELFFGEGSRLTVL.

The chain recombines TRBV24-1 with TRBJ2-1; D remains unclear. Per germline, CDR1 KGHDR and CDR2 SFDVKD. Trimming cost V 0 bases and J 1 base, with 12 bases left between them. The CDR3 is made up of 17 amino acids. Here the CDR3 reads CATSDLHGIGSYNEQFF. CDR3 bases: TGTGCCACCAGTGATTTGCACGGTATTGGGTCCTACAATGAGCAGTTCTTC.

A few counts support this clonotype. The chain uses TRBV29-1 and TRBJ1-2; tentatively, D is TRBD1 (6 bases). Trimming shortened V by 4 bases and J by 4 bases, and 13 bases separated the two germline ends. The CDR3 runs to 13 residues. CDR1 and CDR2 from the germline V gene are SQVTM and ANQGSEA. CDR3: CSVGNREAYGYTF. The CDR3 DNA reads as TGCAGCGTTGGAAACAGGGAAGCCTATGGCTACACCTTC.

This clonotype was counted only a few times. The V gene is TRBV7-8, the J gene TRBJ2-7, with D perhaps given as TRBD1 or TRBD2 (5 bases each). This CDR3 contains 14 residues. V was clipped by 2 bases and J by 5 bases, with 13 bases between them. Germline V lookup: CDR1 SGHVS, CDR2 FQNEAQ. The CDR3 protein is CASSLPGPHHEQYV. The CDR3 DNA follows: TGTGCCAGCAGCTTACCGGGACCCCACCACGAGCAGTACGTC.

The chain joins TRBV3-1 to TRBJ2-5; D is possibly TRBD1 (7 bases). Germline lookup yields CDR1 LGHDT and CDR2 YNNKEL (reference sequence). The CDR3 sequence is 14 residues long. Between the trimmed V and J ends, which lost 5 bases and 1 base, there was a span of 11 bases. CDR3 amino acids: CASSSGGTQETQYF. The CDR3 DNA reads as TGTGCCAGCAGCTCAGGGGGGACCCAAGAGACCCAGTACTTC.

The table lists this clonotype with a few counts. This rearrangement joins TRBV20-1 to TRBJ2-7, with TRBD2 matching over 7 bases. The junction had 9 bases not matched to a gene; V was cut back by 3 bases and J by 4 bases. The germline gives CDR1 DFQATT, CDR2 SNEGSKA (reference sequence). This CDR3 comprises 14 residues. Written as DNA, the CDR3 is TGCAGTGCTAGGCTTGAGACTAGCTATTACGAGCAGTACTTC. Encoded protein: CSARLETSYYEQYF.

V gene TRBV3-1 combines with J gene TRBJ2-5; 10 nucleotides align to TRBD2. V trimming: 4 bases; J trimming: 3 bases; junction bases outside the gene matches: 5. CDR3 size: 15 residues. Germline V gene lookup returns CDR1 LGHDT and CDR2 YNNKEL (reference sequence). The CDR3 DNA reads as TGTGCCAGCAGCCTCGGACTAGCGGATAAAGAGACCCAGTACTTC. This gives the protein CASSLGLADKETQYF.

The V call is TRBV5-1, the J call TRBJ2-5; tentatively, D is TRBD1 (6 bases). The CDR3 is 14 residues long. Germline values: CDR1 SGHRS, CDR2 YFSETQ. V was trimmed by 2 bases and J by 5 bases, leaving 13 bases between them. CDR3 amino acids: CASSLPTGAETQYF. For the CDR3, the DNA is TGCGCCAGCAGCTTACCGACAGGTGCTGAGACCCAGTACTTC.

The V and J genes are TRBV7-2 and TRBJ1-1, with D unresolved. CDR3 size: 15 residues. V was shortened by 5 bases and J by 4 bases, with 17 bases between the two germline ends. Looked up from germline, CDR1 is SGHTA and CDR2 is FQGNSA. The CDR3 here is CASSLAVGLSTEAFF. DNA for the CDR3: TGTGCCAGCAGCCTTGCCGTGGGTTTAAGCACTGAAGCTTTCTTT.